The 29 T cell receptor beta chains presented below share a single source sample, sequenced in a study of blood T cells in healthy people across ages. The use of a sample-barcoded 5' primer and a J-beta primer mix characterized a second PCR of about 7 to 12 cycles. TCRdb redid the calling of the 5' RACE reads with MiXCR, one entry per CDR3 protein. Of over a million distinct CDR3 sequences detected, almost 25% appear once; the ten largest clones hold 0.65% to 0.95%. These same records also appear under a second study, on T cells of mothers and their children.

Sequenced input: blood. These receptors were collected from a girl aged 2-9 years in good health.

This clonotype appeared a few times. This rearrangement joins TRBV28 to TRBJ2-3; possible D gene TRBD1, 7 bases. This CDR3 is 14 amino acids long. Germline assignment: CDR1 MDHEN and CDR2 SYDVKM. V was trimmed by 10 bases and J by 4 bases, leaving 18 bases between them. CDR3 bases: TGTGCCACCTCACAGGGGAGGTTCGCAGATACGCAGTATTTT. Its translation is CATSQGRFADTQYF.

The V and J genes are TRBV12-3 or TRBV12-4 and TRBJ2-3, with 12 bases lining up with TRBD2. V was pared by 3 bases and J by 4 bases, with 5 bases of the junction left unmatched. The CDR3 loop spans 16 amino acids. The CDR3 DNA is TGTGCCAGCAGTTTCGGCTCTAGCGGGAGGGCAGATACGCAGTATTTT. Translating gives CASSFGSSGRADTQYF.

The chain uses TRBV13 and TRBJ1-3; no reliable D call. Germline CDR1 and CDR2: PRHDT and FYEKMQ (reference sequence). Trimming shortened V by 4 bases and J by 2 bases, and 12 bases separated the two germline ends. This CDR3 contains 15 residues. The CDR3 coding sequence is TGTGCCAGCAGCTCCGATCCTGCCCCTGGAAACACCATATATTTT. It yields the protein CASSSDPAPGNTIYF.

The CDR3 loop reads CASSYLLAANEQFF. CDR3 coding DNA: TGTGCCAGCAGTTACCTTCTAGCGGCTAATGAGCAGTTCTTC. This rearrangement joins TRBV6-5 to TRBJ2-1; 7 bases line up with TRBD2. Trimming removed 2 bases from V and 7 bases from J; junction bases left unmatched: 5. In germline, CDR1 is MNHEY, CDR2 SVGAGI. The CDR3 is 14 residues long.

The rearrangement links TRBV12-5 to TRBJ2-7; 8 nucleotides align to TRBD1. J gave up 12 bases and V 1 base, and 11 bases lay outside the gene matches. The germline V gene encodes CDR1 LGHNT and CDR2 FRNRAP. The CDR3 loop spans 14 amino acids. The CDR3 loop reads CASGLDLLAGTGYF. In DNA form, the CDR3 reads TGTGCTAGTGGTTTGGATCTTTTAGCCGGGACAGGGTACTTC.

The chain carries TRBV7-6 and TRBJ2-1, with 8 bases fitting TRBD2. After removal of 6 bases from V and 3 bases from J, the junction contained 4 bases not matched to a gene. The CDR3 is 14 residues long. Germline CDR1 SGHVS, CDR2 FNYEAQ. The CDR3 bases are TGTGCCAGCAGGGCGGGAGGAGGCTACAATGAGCAGTTCTTC. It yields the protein CASRAGGGYNEQFF.

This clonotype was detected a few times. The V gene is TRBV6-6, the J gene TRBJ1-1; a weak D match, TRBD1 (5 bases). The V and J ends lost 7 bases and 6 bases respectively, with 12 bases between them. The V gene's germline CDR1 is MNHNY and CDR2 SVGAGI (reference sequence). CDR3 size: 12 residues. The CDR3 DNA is TGTGCCAGCACCCACGGACATCCTGAAGCTTTCTTT. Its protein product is CASTHGHPEAFF.

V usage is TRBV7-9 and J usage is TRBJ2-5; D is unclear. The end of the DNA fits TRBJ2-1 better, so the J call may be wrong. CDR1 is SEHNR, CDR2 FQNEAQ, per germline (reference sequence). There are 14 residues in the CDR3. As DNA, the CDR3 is TGTGCCAGCAGCTTAGCGGTGCTATCCCATGAGCAGTTCTTC. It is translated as CASSLAVLSHEQFF.

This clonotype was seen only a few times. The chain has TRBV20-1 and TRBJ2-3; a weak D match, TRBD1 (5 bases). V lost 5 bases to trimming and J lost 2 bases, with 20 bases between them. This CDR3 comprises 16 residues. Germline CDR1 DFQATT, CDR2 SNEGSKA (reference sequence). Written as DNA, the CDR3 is TGCAGTGCTCACCCGCCCAAGGGGTGGGCCACAGATACGCAGTATTTT. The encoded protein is CSAHPPKGWATDTQYF.

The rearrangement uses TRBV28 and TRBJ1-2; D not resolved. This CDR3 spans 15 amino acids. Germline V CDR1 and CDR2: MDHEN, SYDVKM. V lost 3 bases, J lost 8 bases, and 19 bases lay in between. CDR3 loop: CASSFWRATMVGYTF. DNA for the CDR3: TGTGCCAGCAGTTTCTGGAGGGCAACCATGGTCGGCTACACCTTC.

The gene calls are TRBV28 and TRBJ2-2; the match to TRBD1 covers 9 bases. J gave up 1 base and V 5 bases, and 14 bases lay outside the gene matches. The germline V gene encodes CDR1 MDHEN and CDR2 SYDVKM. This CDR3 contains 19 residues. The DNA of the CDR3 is TGTGCCAGCAGTCTTTATGCAGTAGGACAGGGGAAGAACACCGGGGAGCTGTTTTTT. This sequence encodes CASSLYAVGQGKNTGELFF.

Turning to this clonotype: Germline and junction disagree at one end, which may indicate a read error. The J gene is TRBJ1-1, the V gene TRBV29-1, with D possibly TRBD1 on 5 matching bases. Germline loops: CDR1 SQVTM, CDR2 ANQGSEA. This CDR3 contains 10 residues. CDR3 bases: TGCAGCGTTTTTACCACAGGCTGGGTTTTT. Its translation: CSVFTTGWVF.

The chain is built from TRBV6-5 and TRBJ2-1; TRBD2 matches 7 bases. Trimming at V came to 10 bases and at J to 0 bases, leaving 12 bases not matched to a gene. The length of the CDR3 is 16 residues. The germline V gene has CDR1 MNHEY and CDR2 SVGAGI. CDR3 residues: CATKLLAISSYNEQFF. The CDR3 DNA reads TGTGCCACCAAGCTACTAGCGATTAGCTCCTACAATGAGCAGTTCTTC.

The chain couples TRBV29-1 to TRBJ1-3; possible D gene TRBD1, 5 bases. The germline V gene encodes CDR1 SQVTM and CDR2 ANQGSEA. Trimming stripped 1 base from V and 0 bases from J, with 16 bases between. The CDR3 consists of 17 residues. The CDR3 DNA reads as TGCAGCGTTGAAGGCGGGTCTCAAGGGGCCTCTGGAAACACCATATATTTT. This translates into CSVEGGSQGASGNTIYF.

Here the CDR3 reads CASSPPGAETQYF. The CDR3 DNA sequence: TGTGCCAGCAGTCCCCCAGGGGCGGAGACCCAGTACTTC. This chain uses TRBV12-3 or TRBV12-4 with TRBJ2-5, with D possibly matching TRBD1 (6 bases). The CDR3 covers 13 residues. The germline V and J ends were trimmed by 5 bases and 5 bases, with 12 bases remaining between them.

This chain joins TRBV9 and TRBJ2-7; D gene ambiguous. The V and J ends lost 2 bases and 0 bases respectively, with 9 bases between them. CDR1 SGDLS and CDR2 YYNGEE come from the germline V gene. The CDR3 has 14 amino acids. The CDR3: CASSVGASSYEQYF. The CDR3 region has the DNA TGTGCCAGCAGCGTCGGCGCCAGCTCCTACGAGCAGTACTTC.

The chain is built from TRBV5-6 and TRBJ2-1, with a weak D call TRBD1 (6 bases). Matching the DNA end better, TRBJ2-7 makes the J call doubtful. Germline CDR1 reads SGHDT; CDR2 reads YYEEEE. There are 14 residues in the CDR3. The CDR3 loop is CASSPGTSTYEQYF. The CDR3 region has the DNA TGTGCCAGCAGCCCCGGGACATCTACCTACGAGCAGTACTTC.

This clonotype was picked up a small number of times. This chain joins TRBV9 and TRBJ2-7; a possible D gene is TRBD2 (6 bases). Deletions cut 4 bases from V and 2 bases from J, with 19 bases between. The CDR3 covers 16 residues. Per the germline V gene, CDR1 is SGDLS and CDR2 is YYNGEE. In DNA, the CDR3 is TGTGCCAGCAGCTCGAAGCCGGGAGCTGGCCCCTACGAGCAGTACTTC. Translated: CASSSKPGAGPYEQYF.

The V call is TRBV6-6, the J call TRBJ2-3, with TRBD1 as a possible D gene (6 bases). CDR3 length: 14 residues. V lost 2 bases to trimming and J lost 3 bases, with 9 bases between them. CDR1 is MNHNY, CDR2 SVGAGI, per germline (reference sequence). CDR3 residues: CASSYEGETDTQYF. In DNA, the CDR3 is TGTGCCAGCAGTTACGAGGGGGAGACAGATACGCAGTATTTT.

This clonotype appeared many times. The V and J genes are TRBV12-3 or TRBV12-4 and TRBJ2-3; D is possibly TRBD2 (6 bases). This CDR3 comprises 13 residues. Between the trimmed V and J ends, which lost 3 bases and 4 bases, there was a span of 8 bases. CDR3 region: CASSLTGADTQYF. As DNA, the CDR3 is TGTGCCAGCAGTTTGACGGGGGCAGATACGCAGTATTTT.

This CDR3 reads CASCFPRCGELFF. CDR3 nucleotides: TGTGCCAGCTGCTTCCCCCGTTGCGGGGAGCTGTTTTTT. The genes are TRBV12-3 or TRBV12-4 and TRBJ2-2, with D hard to call. The CDR3 covers 13 residues. V was pared by 8 bases and J by 7 bases, with 14 bases between.

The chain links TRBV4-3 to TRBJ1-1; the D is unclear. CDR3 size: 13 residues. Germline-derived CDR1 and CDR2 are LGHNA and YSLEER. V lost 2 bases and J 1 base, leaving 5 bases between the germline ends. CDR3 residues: CASSQRSNTEAFF. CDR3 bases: TGCGCCAGCAGCCAACGATCGAACACTGAAGCTTTCTTT.

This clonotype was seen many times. CDR3 sequence reads: CASSQLKGARETQYF. In nucleotides, the CDR3 is TGTGCCAGCAGCCAACTAAAGGGGGCGAGAGAGACCCAGTACTTC. The chain uses TRBV14 and TRBJ2-5; 7 bases fit TRBD1. This CDR3 comprises 15 residues. Looked up from germline, CDR1 is SGHDN and CDR2 is FVKESK. Trimming cost V 2 bases and J 4 bases; bases outside gene matches: 7.

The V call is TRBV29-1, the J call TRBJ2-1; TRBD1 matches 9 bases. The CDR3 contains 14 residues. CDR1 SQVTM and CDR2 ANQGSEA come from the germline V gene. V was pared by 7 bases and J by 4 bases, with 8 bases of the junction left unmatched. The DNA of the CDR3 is TGCAGCGCAACCGGGACAGGGCTGTACAATGAGCAGTTCTTC. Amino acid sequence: CSATGTGLYNEQFF.

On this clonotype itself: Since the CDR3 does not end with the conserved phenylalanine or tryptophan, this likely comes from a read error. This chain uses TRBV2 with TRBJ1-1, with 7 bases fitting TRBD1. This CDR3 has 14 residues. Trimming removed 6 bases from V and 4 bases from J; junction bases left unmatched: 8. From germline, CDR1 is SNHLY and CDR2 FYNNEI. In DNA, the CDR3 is TGTGCCAGCAGAACGGGACAGCCTGGCACTGAAGCTTTCCTT. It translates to CASRTGQPGTEAFL.

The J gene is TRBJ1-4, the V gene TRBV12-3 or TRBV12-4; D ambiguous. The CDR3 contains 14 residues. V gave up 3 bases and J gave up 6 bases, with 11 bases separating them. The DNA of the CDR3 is TGTGCCAGCAGTTTGGAAAGGTGGGATGAAAAACTGTTTTTT. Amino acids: CASSLERWDEKLFF.

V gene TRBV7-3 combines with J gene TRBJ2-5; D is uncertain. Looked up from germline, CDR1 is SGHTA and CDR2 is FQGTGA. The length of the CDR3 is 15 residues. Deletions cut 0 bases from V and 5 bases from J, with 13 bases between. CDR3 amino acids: CASSLTVSVFETQYF. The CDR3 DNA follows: TGTGCCAGCAGCTTAACAGTTTCGGTCTTCGAGACCCAGTACTTC.

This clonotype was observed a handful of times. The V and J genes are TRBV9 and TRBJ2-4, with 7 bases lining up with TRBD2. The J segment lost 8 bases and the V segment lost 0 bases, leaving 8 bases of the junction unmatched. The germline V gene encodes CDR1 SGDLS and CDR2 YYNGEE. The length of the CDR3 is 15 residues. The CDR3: CASSVVGGRADIQYF. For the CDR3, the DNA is TGTGCCAGCAGCGTAGTGGGGGGGAGGGCGGACATTCAGTACTTC.

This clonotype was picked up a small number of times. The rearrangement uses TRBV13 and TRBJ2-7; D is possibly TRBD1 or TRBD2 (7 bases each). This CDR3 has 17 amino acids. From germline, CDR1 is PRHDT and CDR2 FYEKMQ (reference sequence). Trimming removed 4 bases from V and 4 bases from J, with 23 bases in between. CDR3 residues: CASSSGGMTAGVYEQYF. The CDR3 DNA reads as TGTGCCAGCAGCTCAGGGGGTATGACGGCGGGGGTTTACGAGCAGTACTTC.